This TCR beta chain originates from a study of CD8 T cells in Susac syndrome. TEMRA cells were enriched by FACS, while CD8+ and CD4+ T cells were obtained through a negative isolation that was performed magnetically. Random hexamers served to reverse transcribe roughly 0.5 to 1 ug RNA. The CDR3 of TCR beta was amplified by immunoSEQ multiplex PCR across 54 Vbeta and 13 Jbeta. TCRdb reprocessed the immunoSEQ multiplex PCR reads via MiXCR and lists one record per CDR3 protein. Among some 130,000 distinct CDR3 sequences, 90% to 95% were seen once, and the ten largest hold more than 0.095%. V lost 11 bases, J lost 2 bases, and 28 bases lay in between. The CDR3 is 17 amino acids.

The clonotype was recovered from a human donor in good health. The chain carries TRBV23-1 and TRBJ2-7; the D is unclear. TRBV23-1 is recorded as an ORF, its role being uncertain. Source material: CD4+ T cells from PBMCs. CDR3 in DNA: TGCGCCGATCCCCCCAGTTCACAAGCCTTAAAAGCCTACGAGCAGTACTTC. Translated: CADPPSSQALKAYEQYF.